The subject of this entry is one T cell receptor (beta chain). Its cognate antigen is unknown. Sequencing used immunoSEQ multiplex PCR; TCRdb keeps in-frame clones, though not all of them. The table lists roughly 500,000 clones, around 88% of them singletons. Specified treatment: about 20 received Ad26.COV2.S at low or high dose, single or two shots; about 5 received placebo; per-sample allocation not given. Sampling occurred on day 63 after the first vaccine or placebo injection. The data belong to a study of Ad26.COV2.S vaccination and SARS-CoV-2 variants. Notes on the study in general: Vaccinated individuals (as opposed to placebo recipients) had higher spike-specific TCR breadth. The TCR breadth and depth analyses may have understated or missed part of the total T cell responses.

The ends were cut back, 6 bases at V and 1 base at J, with 15 bases in the middle. Germline V lookup: CDR1 MNHEY, CDR2 SVGAGI. The CDR3 is 15 residues long. The receptor's source is a person aged 18-60 years who received the Ad26.COV2.S COVID-19 vaccine or a placebo. This sequence joins TRBV6-5 and TRBJ1-1; weak D call: TRBD1 (6 bases). The sequences come from peripheral blood, collected in a trial of Ad26.COV2.S vaccine versus placebo. CDR3 loop: CASRAMDSPNTEAFF. CDR3 in DNA: TGTGCCAGCAGGGCCATGGACAGCCCGAACACTGAAGCTTTCTTT.